This is a list of T cell receptor beta chains from one sample in a study of blood T cell repertoires in COVID-19. The repertoire was sequenced with immunoSEQ multiplex PCR; TCRdb's copy has only in-frame clones and lacks some. The repertoire holds a few hundred thousand clones, with nearly 90% as singletons. The sample comprised peripheral blood. Receptors originate from a woman aged 25 to 39 with acute or convalescent COVID-19. CDR3s include the opening cysteine and the closing phenylalanine or tryptophan. The order of the fields is CDR3 length, V gene, J gene, D gene, clone size, CDR3 DNA, CDR3 protein. The D gene is left open where the match is weak. Size tells how often a clone was seen (once, few, many) or the class of an expanded clone, and some rows leave it out.

18	TRBV2	TRBJ2-7	TRBD2	.	TGTGCCAGCAGGGGTAGTGGGACTAGCGGGACGATAACCTACGAGCAGTACTTC	CASRGSGTSGTITYEQYF
17	TRBV23-1	TRBJ2-2	TRBD2	.	TGCGCCAGCAGTCAATCTACCCTAGCGGTACGCACTGGGGAGCTGTTTTTT	CASSQSTLAVRTGELFF
15	TRBV4-1	TRBJ1-5	TRBD1	.	TGCGCCAGCAGCTCGCAGGGGGCGGGCAATCAGCCCCAGCATTTT	CASSSQGAGNQPQHF
16	TRBV25-1	TRBJ2-1	TRBD2	.	TGTGCCAGCAGTGTTTCTAGCGGGATAGGGGGCAATGAGCAGTTCTTC	CASSVSSGIGGNEQFF
14	TRBV20-1	TRBJ2-7	.	.	TGCAGTGCTAGTTATATGCGAAGCTCCTACGAGCAGTACTTC	CSASYMRSSYEQYF
15	TRBV5-1	TRBJ2-3	.	.	TGCGCCAGCAGCTCGGCAGGAGGGACCACAGATACGCAGTATTTT	CASSSAGGTTDTQYF
15	TRBV7-2	TRBJ1-4	TRBD1	once	TGTGCCAGCAGGCGGTGGGGGACAGGGAGTGAAAAACTGTTTTTT	CASRRWGTGSEKLFF
16	TRBV2	TRBJ1-6	TRBD1	.	TGTGCCAGCAGTGAAGTCCAGGGGGCTTATAATTCACCCCTCCACTTT	CASSEVQGAYNSPLHF
11	TRBV7-2	TRBJ2-3	.	once	TGTGCCAGCAGCCAAAAAGATACGCAGTATTTT	CASSQKDTQYF
16	TRBV19	TRBJ2-3	.	.	TGTGCCAGTAGTATAGATCTAGGCGGAGGCACAGATACGCAGTATTTT	CASSIDLGGGTDTQYF
14	TRBV27	TRBJ2-5	TRBD2	.	TGTGCCAGCAGTTTAGCTAGCGGGGTTGGGACCCAGTACTTC	CASSLASGVGTQYF
14	TRBV6-5	TRBJ1-1	.	.	TGTGCCAGCAGTCGGACAGCGTTGAACACTGAAGCTTTCTTT	CASSRTALNTEAFF
17	TRBV5-6	TRBJ1-4	.	.	TGTGCCAGCAGCCTAGGTCCCTTTAGTGCAACTAATGAAAAACTGTTTTTT	CASSLGPFSATNEKLFF
16	TRBV6-2/TRBV6-3	TRBJ2-7	TRBD2	.	TGTGCCAGCAGTGACCACGTTAGACTAGCGGGAGCTGGGCAGTACTTC	CASSDHVRLAGAGQYF
15	TRBV30	TRBJ2-1	.	.	TGTGCCTGGAGTTCACGGGGGAGGTCAAGGAATGAGCAGTTCTTC	CAWSSRGRSRNEQFF
15	TRBV14	TRBJ2-2	.	few	TGTGCCAGCAGCCCTCTCGGGACTCCCCCCGGGGAGCTGTTTTTT	CASSPLGTPPGELFF
13	TRBV5-1	TRBJ1-5	.	.	TGCGCCAGCAGCGCGGTTGGCAATCAGCCCCAGCATTTT	CASSAVGNQPQHF
14	TRBV6-5	TRBJ2-3	.	.	TGTGCCAGCAGTTACTCGACAAGCACAGATACGCAGTATTTT	CASSYSTSTDTQYF
13	TRBV4-3	TRBJ1-4	.	.	TGCGCCAGCAGCCAGCGGTGGGGGGGAAAACTGTTTTTT	CASSQRWGGKLFF
17	TRBV9	TRBJ1-1	TRBD1	.	TGTGCCAGCAGCGCATCCGACGGGACAGGGATGAGCACTGAAGCTTTCTTT	CASSASDGTGMSTEAFF
15	TRBV30	TRBJ2-5	TRBD1	.	TGTGCCTGGAGTAGAGGGACAGGACCACAAGAGACCCAGTACTTC	CAWSRGTGPQETQYF
15	TRBV11-2	TRBJ2-1	TRBD2	.	TGTGCCAGCAGCTCAACTAGCGGACTATACAATGAGCAGTTCTTC	CASSSTSGLYNEQFF
14	TRBV6-5	TRBJ2-7	.	.	TGTGCCAGCACCGGGGGTGGAAGCTCCTACGAGCAGTACTTC	CASTGGGSSYEQYF
12	TRBV3-1/TRBV3-2	TRBJ2-7	TRBD2	.	TGTGCCAGCAGCCAAGCCCCCGGGGGGGAGTACTTC	CASSQAPGGEYF
13	TRBV6-2/TRBV6-3	TRBJ2-5	.	.	TGTGCCAGCAGTTTGGGCAGGGCTCAGACCCAGTACTTC	CASSLGRAQTQYF
14	TRBV18	TRBJ1-2	TRBD1	.	TGTGCCAGCTCATCGGGACAGGGGGCCTATGGCTACACCTTC	CASSSGQGAYGYTF
15	TRBV5-8	TRBJ1-5	.	.	TGTGCCAGCAGCTTGGGGGAGGCTAGCAATCAGCCCCAGCATTTT	CASSLGEASNQPQHF
15	TRBV10-1	TRBJ2-3	TRBD2	.	TGCGCCAGCAGTGAGTGGGCTAGCGGTTCAGATACGCAGTATTTT	CASSEWASGSDTQYF
15	TRBV6-6	TRBJ2-5	TRBD2	.	TGTGCCAGCAGTTACTCGGCGGGAGGTCAAGAGACCCAGTACTTC	CASSYSAGGQETQYF
17	TRBV21-1	TRBJ2-3	.	once	TGTGCCAGCAGCAAAGCAAGGACAGGGGACCGGTGGGATACGCAGTATTTT	CASSKARTGDRWDTQYF
13	TRBV29-1	TRBJ2-7	TRBD2	.	TGCAGCGTTGAACGCGGGAGAGGCTACGAGCAGTACTTC	CSVERGRGYEQYF
14	TRBV30	TRBJ2-7	.	.	TGTGCCTGGAGTACCGTAAGGGGGGGAGGCGAGCAGTACTTC	CAWSTVRGGGEQYF
16	TRBV6-1	TRBJ2-7	.	.	TGTGCCAGCAGTGAAGGGCTCGGAGGGGGCGGGAACGAGCAGTACTTC	CASSEGLGGGGNEQYF
15	TRBV13	TRBJ1-6	TRBD1	.	TGTGCCAGCAGACCTGAGACAGGGGGTAATTCACCCCTCCACTTT	CASRPETGGNSPLHF
16	TRBV7-6	TRBJ2-3	TRBD2	.	TGTGCCAGCAGCAAAGGGACTAGCGGGAGCACAGATACGCAGTATTTT	CASSKGTSGSTDTQYF
14	TRBV9	TRBJ1-1	.	.	TGTGCCAGCAGCGTAGGCGGTTTGAGCACTGAAGCTTTCTTT	CASSVGGLSTEAFF
13	TRBV7-2	TRBJ2-7	.	.	TGTGCCAGCAGCGCGGGACTGCAAGGCGAGCAGTACTTC	CASSAGLQGEQYF
17	TRBV7-3	TRBJ2-6	.	.	TGTGCCAGCAGCTTAACGGAAGGGAGCTCTGGGGCCAACGTCCTGACTTTC	CASSLTEGSSGANVLTF
17	TRBV9	TRBJ1-3	TRBD1	.	TGTGCCAGCAGCGCTCCCGGGACAGCTACCGCTGGAAACACCATATATTTT	CASSAPGTATAGNTIYF
13	TRBV30	TRBJ2-4	TRBD2	.	TGTGCCCAGTCGGGGGGGTCCAAAAACATTCAGTACTTC	CAQSGGSKNIQYF
15	TRBV5-6	TRBJ1-6	.	few	TGTGCCAGCAGCTCAGTAGGGTCGGAGGATTCACCCCTCCACTTT	CASSSVGSEDSPLHF
14	TRBV30	TRBJ2-7	.	few	TGTGCCTGGAGTGCAGGGCTAGCGTCGTACGAGCAGTACTTC	CAWSAGLASYEQYF
14	TRBV3-1/TRBV3-2	TRBJ2-7	.	.	TGTGCCAGCAGCCTCGGGGGGCCTCCCTACGAGCAGTACTTC	CASSLGGPPYEQYF
17	TRBV9	TRBJ1-1	.	.	TGTGCCAGCAGCTCACACTATTGGACCGGGGAGAACACTGAAGCTTTCTTT	CASSSHYWTGENTEAFF
16	TRBV18	TRBJ2-3	.	.	TGTGCCAGCTCACCAGGGTCAGGGACTAGCACAGATACGCAGTATTTT	CASSPGSGTSTDTQYF
14	TRBV27	TRBJ1-4	.	.	TGTGCCAGCAGTAAACAGGGAGCTAATGAAAAACTGTTTTTT	CASSKQGANEKLFF
13	TRBV2	TRBJ2-7	TRBD1	.	TGTGCCAGCAGCAGGACAGGGGGATACGAGCAGTACTTC	CASSRTGGYEQYF
16	TRBV11-2	TRBJ1-1	TRBD1	.	TGTGCCAGCAGCTTCCGGACAGGGGTACTCTTAACTGAAGCTTTCTTT	CASSFRTGVLLTEAFF
12	TRBV12-3/TRBV12-4	TRBJ2-1	.	.	TGTGCCAGCACATTTAGCTTCGATGAGCAGTTCTTC	CASTFSFDEQFF
15	TRBV4-3	TRBJ2-7	TRBD1	once	TGCGCCAGCAGCCAAGAGGCCAGGGGGCGCTACGAGCAGTACTTC	CASSQEARGRYEQYF
14	TRBV6-2/TRBV6-3	TRBJ1-5	.	.	TGTGCCAGCAGTTATTCGGGGGACAATCAGCCCCAGCATTTT	CASSYSGDNQPQHF